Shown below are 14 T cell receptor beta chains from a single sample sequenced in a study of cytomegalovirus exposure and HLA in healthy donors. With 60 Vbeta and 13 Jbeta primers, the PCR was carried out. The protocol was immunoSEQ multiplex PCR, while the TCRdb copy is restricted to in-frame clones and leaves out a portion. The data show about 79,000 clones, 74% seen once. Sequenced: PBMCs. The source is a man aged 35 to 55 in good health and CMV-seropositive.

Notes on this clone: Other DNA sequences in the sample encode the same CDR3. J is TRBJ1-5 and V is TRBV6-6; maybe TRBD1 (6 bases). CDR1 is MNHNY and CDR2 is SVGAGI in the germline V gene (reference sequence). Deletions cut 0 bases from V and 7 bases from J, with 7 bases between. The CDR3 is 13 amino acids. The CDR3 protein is CASSYSRGQPQHF. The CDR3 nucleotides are TGTGCCAGCAGTTACTCGAGGGGGCAGCCCCAGCATTTT.

The chain's CDR3 is CASSQESQRGNQPQHF. The CDR3 nucleotides read TGTGCCAGCAGCCAAGAGTCGCAGCGGGGGAATCAGCCCCAGCATTTT. The rearrangement uses TRBV4-2 and TRBJ1-5; D might be TRBD1 (5 bases). V lost 0 bases to trimming and J lost 4 bases, with 13 bases between them. This CDR3 contains 16 residues. Germline V gene sequence: CDR1 LGHNA, CDR2 YNFKEQ.

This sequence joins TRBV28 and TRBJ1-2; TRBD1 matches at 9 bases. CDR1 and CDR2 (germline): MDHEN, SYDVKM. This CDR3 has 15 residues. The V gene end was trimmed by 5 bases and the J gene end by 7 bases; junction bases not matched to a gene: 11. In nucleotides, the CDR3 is TGTGCCAGCAGTACACAGGGGGCGGATCGTTTTGGCTACACCTTC. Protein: CASSTQGADRFGYTF.

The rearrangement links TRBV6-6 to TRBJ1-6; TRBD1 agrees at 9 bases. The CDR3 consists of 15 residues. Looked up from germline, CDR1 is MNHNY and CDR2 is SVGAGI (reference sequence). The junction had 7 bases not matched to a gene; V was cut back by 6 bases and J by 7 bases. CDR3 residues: CASSIQGAENSPLHF. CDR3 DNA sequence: TGTGCCAGCAGCATACAGGGGGCTGAGAATTCACCCCTCCACTTT.

CDR3 loop: CASSPRVSHYEQYF. CDR3 bases: TGTGCCAGCAGTCCTCGGGTTTCCCACTACGAGCAGTACTTC. This chain joins TRBV28 and TRBJ2-7, with unresolved D. Trimming removed 5 bases at V and 3 bases at J, with 14 bases between. In germline, CDR1 is MDHEN, CDR2 SYDVKM. The CDR3 consists of 14 residues.

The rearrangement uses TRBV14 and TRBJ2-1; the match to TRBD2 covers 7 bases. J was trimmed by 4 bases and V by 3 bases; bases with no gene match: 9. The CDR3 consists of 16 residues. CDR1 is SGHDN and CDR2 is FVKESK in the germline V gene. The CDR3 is CASSHLFAGDYNEQFF. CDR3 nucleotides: TGTGCCAGCAGCCACCTCTTTGCGGGGGATTACAATGAGCAGTTCTTC.

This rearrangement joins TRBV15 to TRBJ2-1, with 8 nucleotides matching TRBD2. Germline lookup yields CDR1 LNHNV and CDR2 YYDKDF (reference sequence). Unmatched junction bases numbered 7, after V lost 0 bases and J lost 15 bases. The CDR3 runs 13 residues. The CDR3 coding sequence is TGTGCCACCAGCAGAGATGGCGGGAGGCCTGGGTTCTTC. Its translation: CATSRDGGRPGFF. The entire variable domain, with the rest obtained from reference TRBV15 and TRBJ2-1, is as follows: DAMVIQNPRYQVTQFGKPVTLSCSQTLNHNVMYWYQQKSSQAPKLLFHYYDKDFNNEADTPDNFQSRRPNTSFCFLDIRSPGLGDTAMYLCATSRDGGRPGFFGPGTRLTVL.

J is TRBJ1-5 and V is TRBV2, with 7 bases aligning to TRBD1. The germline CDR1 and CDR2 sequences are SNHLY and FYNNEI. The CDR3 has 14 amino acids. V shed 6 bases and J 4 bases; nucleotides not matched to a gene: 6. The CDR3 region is CASSAGTVNQPQHF. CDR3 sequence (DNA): TGTGCCAGCAGCGCGGGGACAGTTAATCAGCCCCAGCATTTT. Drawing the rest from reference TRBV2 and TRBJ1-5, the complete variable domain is EPEVTQTPSHQVTQMGQEVILRCVPISNHLYFYWYRQILGQKVEFLVSFYNNEISEKSEIFDDQFSVERPDGSNFTLKIRSTKLEDSAMYFCASSAGTVNQPQHFGDGTRLSIL.

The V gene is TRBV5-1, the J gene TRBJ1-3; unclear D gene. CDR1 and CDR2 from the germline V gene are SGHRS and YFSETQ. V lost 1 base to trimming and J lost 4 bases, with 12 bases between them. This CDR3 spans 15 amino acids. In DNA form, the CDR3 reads TGCGCCAGCAGCTTGACACAGTCTAAGGGAAACACCATATATTTT. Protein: CASSLTQSKGNTIYF.

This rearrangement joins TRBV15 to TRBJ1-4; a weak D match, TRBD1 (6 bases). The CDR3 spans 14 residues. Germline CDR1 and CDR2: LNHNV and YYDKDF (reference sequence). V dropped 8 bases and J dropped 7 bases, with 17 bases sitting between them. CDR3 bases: TGTGCCACCCATCGGGGGGGGGCGGTTGAAAAACTGTTTTTT. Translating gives CATHRGGAVEKLFF.

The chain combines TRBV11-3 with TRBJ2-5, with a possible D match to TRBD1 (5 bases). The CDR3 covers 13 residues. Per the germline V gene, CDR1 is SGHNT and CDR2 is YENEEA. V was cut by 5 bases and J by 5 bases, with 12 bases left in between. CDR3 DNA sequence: TGTGCCAGCAGCCGTCAGGGTAGGGAGACCCAGTACTTC. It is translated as CASSRQGRETQYF.

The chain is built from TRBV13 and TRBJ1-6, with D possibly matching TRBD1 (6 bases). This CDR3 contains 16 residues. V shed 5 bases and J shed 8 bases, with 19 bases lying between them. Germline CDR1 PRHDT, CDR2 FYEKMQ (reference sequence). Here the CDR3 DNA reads TGTGCCAGCAGCCAAGGGGGGGCAGGGTTGCATTCACCCCTCCACTTT. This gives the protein CASSQGGAGLHSPLHF.

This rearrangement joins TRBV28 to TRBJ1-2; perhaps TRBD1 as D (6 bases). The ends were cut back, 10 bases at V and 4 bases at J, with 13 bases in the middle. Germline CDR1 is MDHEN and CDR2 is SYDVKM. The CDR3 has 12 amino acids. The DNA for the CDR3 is TGTGCCATCTCACAGGGCTCCTATGGCTACACCTTC. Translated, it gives CAISQGSYGYTF.

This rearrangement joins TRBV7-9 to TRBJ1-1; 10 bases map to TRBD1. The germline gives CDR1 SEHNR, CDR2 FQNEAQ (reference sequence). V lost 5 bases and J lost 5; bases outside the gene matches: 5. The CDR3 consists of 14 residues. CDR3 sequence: CASSDRDRGTEAFF. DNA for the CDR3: TGTGCCAGCAGCGACCGGGACAGGGGAACTGAAGCTTTCTTT.